These 23 T cell receptor beta chains originate from one sample sequenced in a study of OX40 agonist ivuxolimab in advanced cancers. This table comes from immunoSEQ multiplex PCR, and its TCRdb copy is limited to in-frame clones, with some not included. The repertoire consists of 70,000 or so clones, with 88% occurring once and the leading ten covering around 0.8%. Sequences were derived from CD4+ or CD8+ T cells sorted from blood, sampled in a trial of the OX40 agonist ivuxolimab. Receptor source: an adult with an advanced solid tumor such as melanoma, head and neck, liver or kidney cancer.

The chain is built from TRBV4-2 and TRBJ2-7; 7 positions agree with TRBD1. Germline CDR1 LGHNA, CDR2 YNFKEQ. There are 17 residues in the CDR3. Trimming cost V 3 bases and J 2 bases; bases outside gene matches: 13. CDR3 DNA sequence: TGTGCCAGCAGCCAGCAGCAGACGAGACAGGGACCCTACGAGCAGTACTTC. Protein product: CASSQQQTRQGPYEQYF.

The chain joins TRBV6-5 to TRBJ1-1; maybe TRBD1 (6 bases). The V gene's germline CDR1 is MNHEY and CDR2 SVGAGI. There are 15 residues in the CDR3. Trimming stripped 2 bases from V and 4 bases from J, with 14 bases between. In DNA form, the CDR3 reads TGTGCCAGCAGTTACGACTCAACAGGGAGCACTGAAGCTTTCTTT. It codes for CASSYDSTGSTEAFF.

The J gene is TRBJ1-3, the V gene TRBV28; D not certain. The CDR3 sequence is 13 residues long. In germline, CDR1 is MDHEN, CDR2 SYDVKM. V shed 10 bases and J shed 0 bases, with 10 bases lying between them. The CDR3 sequence: CATLMGSGNTIYF. CDR3 nucleotide sequence: TGTGCCACCCTCATGGGCTCTGGAAACACCATATATTTT.

The chain combines TRBV7-3 with TRBJ2-3, with 7 bases that match TRBD1. V shed 2 bases and J 4 bases; nucleotides not matched to a gene: 6. From germline, CDR1 is SGHTA and CDR2 FQGTGA. This CDR3 is 15 amino acids long. Written as DNA, the CDR3 is TGTGCCAGCAGCTTAGAGACAGGGTTTTCAGATACGCAGTATTTT. As protein: CASSLETGFSDTQYF.

The V call is TRBV7-9, the J call TRBJ1-4; D is uncertain. This CDR3 spans 14 amino acids. The V gene lost 1 base and the J gene lost 4 bases, with 7 bases spanning the gap. Germline V gives CDR1 SEHNR, CDR2 FQNEAQ (reference sequence). The CDR3 protein is CASSLDRINEKLFF. In DNA, the CDR3 is TGTGCCAGCAGCTTAGACCGAATTAATGAAAAACTGTTTTTT.

The chain combines TRBV6-6 with TRBJ2-1, with 10 nucleotides matching TRBD1. V trimming: 6 bases; J trimming: 6 bases; junction bases outside the gene matches: 11. Germline values: CDR1 MNHNY, CDR2 SVGAGI (reference sequence). CDR3 length: 16 amino acids. The CDR3 nucleotides are TGTGCCAGCAGCCAAGACAGGGGGCGTCGGGTCAATGAGCAGTTCTTC. It translates to CASSQDRGRRVNEQFF.

The chain employs TRBV19 and TRBJ2-1; D unclear. The germline gives CDR1 LNHDA, CDR2 SQIVND (reference sequence). The V gene lost 4 bases and the J gene lost 4 bases, with 2 bases spanning the gap. This CDR3 comprises 11 residues. The CDR3 sequence: CASSKYNEQFF. For the CDR3, the DNA is TGTGCCAGTAGTAAGTACAATGAGCAGTTCTTC.

This clone came up once. The chain has TRBV2 and TRBJ1-1, with D tentatively TRBD1 (5 bases). Germline CDR1 reads SNHLY; CDR2 reads FYNNEI. The CDR3 is 18 residues long. Trimming stripped 3 bases from V and 4 bases from J, with 24 bases between. In DNA form, the CDR3 reads TGTGCCAGCAGTGACACCCCCCCCGGGGGACGATGGACCACTGAAGCTTTCTTT. This translates into CASSDTPPGGRWTTEAFF.

The chain joins TRBV5-1 to TRBJ2-1, with 10 bases aligning to TRBD2. V shed 0 bases, J shed 8 bases, and the junction held 2 bases outside the gene matches. This CDR3 contains 14 residues. Germline CDR1 SGHRS, CDR2 YFSETQ. The CDR3: CASSLEAGGDEQFF. The CDR3 region has the DNA TGCGCCAGCAGCTTGGAAGCGGGAGGGGATGAGCAGTTCTTC.

The V gene is TRBV5-1, the J gene TRBJ1-1, with a tentative D call TRBD1 (5 bases). CDR3 length equals 14 residues. Germline V gene lookup returns CDR1 SGHRS and CDR2 YFSETQ. With 9 bases removed from V and 1 base from J, the gap between germline ends came to 16 bases. CDR3 amino acids: CATSWGSENTEAFF. The CDR3 nucleotides are TGCGCCACCTCGTGGGGGAGTGAGAACACTGAAGCTTTCTTT.

The rearrangement joins TRBV27 to TRBJ1-6; 8 nucleotides match TRBD1. Germline V gene data show CDR1 as MNHEY and CDR2 as SMNVEV (reference sequence). The CDR3 has 15 amino acids. J gave up 4 bases and V 3 bases, and 2 bases lay outside the gene matches. DNA of the CDR3: TGTGCCAGCAGTTTGGGACAGGCTTATAATTCACCCCTCCACTTT. Translating gives CASSLGQAYNSPLHF.

The chain links TRBV7-2 to TRBJ2-4; weak D call: TRBD2 (6 bases). Between the trimmed V and J ends, which lost 4 bases and 0 bases, there was a span of 19 bases. The CDR3 runs 18 residues. Germline CDR1 SGHTA, CDR2 FQGNSA. CDR3 loop: CASSYPLGGRLAKNIQYF. In DNA form, the CDR3 reads TGTGCCAGCAGCTACCCTTTGGGGGGTAGACTAGCCAAAAACATTCAGTACTTC.

The genes are TRBV6-6 and TRBJ2-5, with a possible D match to TRBD1 (5 bases). From germline, CDR1 is MNHNY and CDR2 SVGAGI (reference sequence). V dropped 5 bases and J dropped 0 bases, with 7 bases sitting between them. This CDR3 contains 13 residues. DNA for the CDR3: TGTGCCAGCAGTCAAGGGGACCAAGAGACCCAGTACTTC. Its protein product is CASSQGDQETQYF.

The chain combines TRBV10-3 with TRBJ2-7; TRBD1 is a possible D gene (5 bases). CDR1 is ENHRY, CDR2 SYGVKD, per germline. The V end was cut by 10 bases, the J end by 1 base, with 11 bases between. The CDR3 is 12 amino acids. CDR3 loop: CATSDSSYEQYF. DNA for the CDR3: TGTGCCACGAGCGACAGTTCCTACGAGCAGTACTTC.

The chain recombines TRBV2 with TRBJ2-2; no clear D. Germline CDR1 is SNHLY and CDR2 is FYNNEI. Trimming left V 6 bases short and J 4 bases short, with 15 bases between. This CDR3 is 15 amino acids long. The CDR3 protein is CASSQARQSTGELFF. For the CDR3, the DNA is TGTGCCAGCAGCCAGGCCCGTCAGTCCACCGGGGAGCTGTTTTTT.

This chain links TRBV7-4 with TRBJ1-1; TRBD1 is a possible D gene (6 bases). There are 17 residues in the CDR3. From germline, CDR1 is SGHVT and CDR2 SQSDAQ. V shed 2 bases and J shed 0 bases, with 16 bases lying between them. The CDR3 nucleotides are TGTGCCAGCAGCTTACGCAACAGGGTAAGGTTGAACACTGAAGCTTTCTTT. It translates to CASSLRNRVRLNTEAFF.

This chain uses TRBV5-4 with TRBJ2-3; D is perhaps TRBD2 (6 bases). V shed 4 bases and J shed 2 bases, with 14 bases lying between them. The length of the CDR3 is 15 residues. CDR1 SGHNT and CDR2 YYREEE come from the germline V gene (reference sequence). CDR3 amino acids: CASSPPGLHTDTQYF. CDR3 nucleotides: TGTGCCAGCAGCCCGCCGGGACTTCACACAGATACGCAGTATTTT.

This chain uses TRBV10-2 with TRBJ1-1; TRBD1 matches 8 bases. The V segment lost 3 bases and the J segment 11 bases; nucleotides outside the gene matches: 8. The germline V gene encodes CDR1 WSHSY and CDR2 SAAADI. The CDR3 length is 13 residues. The CDR3 DNA follows: TGCGCCAGCAGTGAAAATCGACAGGGGCAGGCTTTCTTT. Protein: CASSENRQGQAFF.

The genes are TRBV4-1 and TRBJ2-5; no reliable D call. This CDR3 has 15 residues. V was clipped by 1 base and J by 2 bases, with 11 bases between them. The germline V gene encodes CDR1 MGHRA and CDR2 YSYEKL. In nucleotides, the CDR3 is TGCGCCAGCAGCCAAGTCTCTACAGTTCAAGAGACCCAGTACTTC. Its translation: CASSQVSTVQETQYF.

Only one count was recorded for this clone. This chain joins TRBV30 and TRBJ1-6, with 9 bases identical to TRBD1. The CDR3 loop spans 13 amino acids. J lost 14 bases, V lost 3 bases, and 8 bases had no gene match. From germline, CDR1 is GTSNPN and CDR2 SVGIG (reference sequence). CDR3 protein: CAWRSRDRVSLHF. Here the CDR3 DNA reads TGTGCCTGGAGGTCCCGGGACAGGGTATCCCTCCACTTT.

The rearrangement links TRBV6-1 to TRBJ1-3; TRBD1 is a possible D gene (5 bases). Per germline, CDR1 MNHNS and CDR2 SASEGT. V dropped 1 base and J dropped 0 bases, with 10 bases sitting between them. CDR3 size: 16 residues. CDR3 region: CASSEGWGSSGNTIYF. As DNA, the CDR3 is TGTGCCAGCAGTGAAGGATGGGGGAGCTCTGGAAACACCATATATTTT.

V is TRBV6-5 and J is TRBJ1-2; TRBD1 aligns across 12 bases. Germline CDR1 is MNHEY and CDR2 is SVGAGI. Losses at the gene ends were 4 bases for V and 8 bases for J; bases not matched to a gene: 5. This CDR3 has 14 residues. The CDR3 nucleotides are TGTGCCAGCAGTTTGGGGACAGGGGGCAGGGGCTACACCTTC. Translation gives CASSLGTGGRGYTF.

V usage is TRBV28 and J usage is TRBJ2-5; 8 positions agree with TRBD1. CDR3 length equals 15 residues. The germline gives CDR1 MDHEN, CDR2 SYDVKM. Losses at the gene ends were 4 bases for V and 11 bases for J; bases not matched to a gene: 15. CDR3 sequence (DNA): TGTGCCAGCAGTTCCCAGACAGGGGCGCCAGAGGAGCAGTACTTC. Its protein product is CASSSQTGAPEEQYF.